The 32 T cell receptor beta chains below come from one sample, sequenced in a study of T cell responses to AZD1222 COVID-19 vaccine. This table comes from immunoSEQ multiplex PCR, and its TCRdb copy is limited to in-frame clones, with some not included. Among over 95,000 clones listed, roughly 89% were seen once. The material was peripheral blood, obtained on day 0 of AZD1222 vaccination. Receptors were obtained from an adult in good health.

This chain links TRBV29-1 with TRBJ1-2; D ambiguous. V lost 1 base to trimming and J lost 4 bases, with 7 bases between them. The CDR3 length is 12 residues. Germline V gene lookup returns CDR1 SQVTM and CDR2 ANQGSEA. CDR3 sequence (DNA): TGCAGCGTTGAAGGGGCCGGCTATGGCTACACCTTC. Protein sequence: CSVEGAGYGYTF.

The table lists this clone with a count of one. J is TRBJ1-2 and V is TRBV3-1 (or the pseudogene TRBV3-2); TRBD1 might be the D (5 bases). The V end lost 3 bases, the J end lost 5 bases, and 13 bases lay between the germline ends. Germline V gives CDR1 LGHDT, CDR2 YNNKEL (reference sequence). This CDR3 spans 14 amino acids. The CDR3 protein is CASSHGTYFYGYTF. The CDR3, as DNA: TGTGCCAGCAGCCACGGGACTTATTTTTATGGCTACACCTTC.

The chain recombines TRBV28 with TRBJ2-3, with D uncertain. The CDR3 extends over 16 amino acids. Germline values: CDR1 MDHEN, CDR2 SYDVKM. V was trimmed by 6 bases and J by 5 bases, leaving 21 bases between them. The CDR3 region is CASRDRRIPSGDTQYF. CDR3 bases: TGTGCCAGCAGGGACCGCAGGATACCTTCGGGAGATACGCAGTATTTT.

The rearrangement joins TRBV6-5 to TRBJ1-1; possibly TRBD1 for D (6 bases). This CDR3 is 14 amino acids long. V shed 5 bases and J shed 4 bases, with 14 bases lying between them. CDR1 is MNHEY and CDR2 is SVGAGI in the germline V gene. Here the CDR3 reads CASSRGQLLTEAFF. CDR3 nucleotide sequence: TGTGCCAGCAGTCGTGGACAGCTACTCACTGAAGCTTTCTTT.

V and J are TRBV21-1 and TRBJ2-1; the table's D gene call, TRBD2, was not cross checked with the DNA. TRBV21-1 has pseudogene status. The CDR3 extends over 18 amino acids. The CDR3 region is CASSKGWSDWERHNEQFF. The DNA for the CDR3 is TGTGCCAGCAGCAAAGGGTGGTCTGATTGGGAGAGGCACAATGAGCAGTTCTTC.

The rearrangement joins TRBV18 to TRBJ2-2, with 8 nucleotides matching TRBD1. Unmatched junction bases numbered 6, after V lost 3 bases and J lost 3 bases. Germline loops: CDR1 KGHSH, CDR2 LQKENI. The CDR3 is 16 amino acids. In nucleotides, the CDR3 is TGTGCCAGCTCACCGCCCCACAGGGGGGACACCGGGGAGCTGTTTTTT. Translated, it gives CASSPPHRGDTGELFF.

This clone was detected a few times. This chain joins TRBV19 and TRBJ2-2, with TRBD2 matching over 13 bases. Germline CDR1 reads LNHDA; CDR2 reads SQIVND (reference sequence). J was trimmed by 5 bases and V by 3 bases; bases with no gene match: 3. The CDR3 runs to 16 residues. This CDR3 reads CASSMGLAGTTGELFF. CDR3 DNA sequence: TGTGCCAGTAGTATGGGACTAGCGGGGACAACCGGGGAGCTGTTTTTT. Full variable domain (remainder filled in from reference TRBV19 and TRBJ2-2): DGGITQSPKYLFRKEGQNVTLSCEQNLNHDAMYWYRQDPGQGLRLIYYSQIVNDFQKGDIAEGYSVSREKKESFPLTVTSAQKNPTAFYLCASSMGLAGTTGELFFGEGSRLTVL.

The chain employs TRBV7-2 and TRBJ2-7; 8 bases line up with TRBD2. Germline V lookup: CDR1 SGHTA, CDR2 FQGNSA. This CDR3 spans 15 amino acids. The junction had 8 bases not matched to a gene; V was cut back by 3 bases and J by 4 bases. Here the CDR3 DNA reads TGTGCCAGCAGCTTGGGTGCGGGGGGCCGGTACGAGCAGTACTTC. Translation: CASSLGAGGRYEQYF.

The chain joins TRBV21-1 to TRBJ1-1; the table's TRBD1 call for D was not verified on the DNA. TRBV21-1 is flagged as a pseudogene. CDR3 size: 12 residues. The CDR3 loop is CARADRGYEAFF. The CDR3, as DNA: TGTGCCAGAGCCGACAGGGGGTATGAAGCTTTCTTT.

This chain connects TRBV2 to TRBJ1-2; no definite D call. The CDR3 length is 13 residues. The V end lost 6 bases, the J end lost 4 bases, and 12 bases lay between the germline ends. Germline V CDR1 and CDR2: SNHLY, FYNNEI. Here the CDR3 reads CASSWGAFYGYTF. CDR3 bases: TGTGCCAGCAGCTGGGGAGCGTTCTATGGCTACACCTTC.

The chain is built from TRBV27 and TRBJ1-2, with TRBD1 matching over 8 bases. CDR1 MNHEY and CDR2 SMNVEV come from the germline V gene (reference sequence). With 1 base clipped from V and 8 bases from J, the junction kept 9 bases outside the gene matches. This CDR3 contains 15 residues. CDR3 in amino acids: CASSLFPQGDGGYTF. The DNA for the CDR3 is TGTGCCAGCAGTTTATTTCCACAGGGGGATGGAGGCTACACCTTC.

The chain joins TRBV5-8 to TRBJ2-2; no clear D gene. V shed 4 bases and J shed 3 bases, with 13 bases lying between them. From germline, CDR1 is SGHTS and CDR2 YDEGEE. The CDR3 has 15 amino acids. The CDR3 nucleotides read TGTGCCAGCAGCCCCTCTGATCTGTACACCGGGGAGCTGTTTTTT. It yields the protein CASSPSDLYTGELFF. Complete variable domain (other parts from reference TRBV5-8 and TRBJ2-2): EAGVTQSPTHLIKTRGQQATLRCSPISGHTSVYWYQQALGLGLQFLLWYDEGEERNRGNFPPRFSGRQFPNYSSELNVNALELEDSALYLCASSPSDLYTGELFFGEGSRLTVL.

This chain joins TRBV7-6 and TRBJ1-1, with D unresolved. Trimming took 6 bases from V and 5 from J, leaving 13 bases between them. The CDR3 is 13 residues long. Germline V lookup: CDR1 SGHVS, CDR2 FNYEAQ. CDR3 in amino acids: CASSKRLGTEAFF. The CDR3 coding sequence is TGTGCCAGCAGTAAGAGGCTTGGTACTGAAGCTTTCTTT.

The chain is built from TRBV19 and TRBJ1-1; 9 nucleotides align to TRBD1. Unmatched junction bases numbered 0, after V lost 8 bases and J lost 5 bases. Per the germline V gene, CDR1 is LNHDA and CDR2 is SQIVND (reference sequence). CDR3 length: 11 residues. CDR3 region: CASGTGTEAFF. DNA of the CDR3: TGTGCCAGTGGGACAGGGACTGAAGCTTTCTTT.

V gene TRBV6-6 combines with J gene TRBJ1-2; a weak D match, TRBD1 (5 bases). This CDR3 has 16 amino acids. The germline V gene encodes CDR1 MNHNY and CDR2 SVGAGI (reference sequence). V lost 6 bases and J 1 base, leaving 18 bases between the germline ends. The CDR3 nucleotides read TGTGCCAGCAGGAAAAACCAGGGATCCCTTAACTATGGCTACACCTTC. Its translation is CASRKNQGSLNYGYTF.

This clone has only one observation. V and J are TRBV15 and TRBJ1-3; D uncertain. The CDR3 has 16 amino acids. Between the trimmed V and J ends, which lost 3 bases and 0 bases, there was a span of 12 bases. Germline values: CDR1 LNHNV, CDR2 YYDKDF (reference sequence). The CDR3 is CATSRSSLDSGNTIYF. In DNA, the CDR3 is TGTGCCACCAGCAGGTCCAGCCTTGACTCTGGAAACACCATATATTTT. The full variable domain, its missing parts supplied by reference TRBV15 and TRBJ1-3, is DAMVIQNPRYQVTQFGKPVTLSCSQTLNHNVMYWYQQKSSQAPKLLFHYYDKDFNNEADTPDNFQSRRPNTSFCFLDIRSPGLGDTAMYLCATSRSSLDSGNTIYFGEGSWLTVV.

The chain carries TRBV4-1 and TRBJ2-7, with TRBD2 identical over 8 bases. The CDR3 is 14 residues long. Germline loops: CDR1 MGHRA, CDR2 YSYEKL. J gave up 1 base and V 6 bases, and 5 bases lay outside the gene matches. The CDR3 loop is CASSRSGTSYEQYF. The CDR3 nucleotides read TGCGCCAGCAGTCGTAGCGGGACGTCCTACGAGCAGTACTTC.

This chain uses TRBV7-3 with TRBJ2-1, with D uncertain. Germline values: CDR1 SGHTA, CDR2 FQGTGA. The CDR3 spans 13 residues. V lost 5 bases and J lost 4, with 9 bases in between. This CDR3 is CASSPTDYNEQFF. The CDR3 coding sequence is TGTGCCAGCAGCCCAACGGATTACAATGAGCAGTTCTTC.

The chain employs TRBV29-1 and TRBJ1-4, with a tentative D call TRBD1 (5 bases). Germline values: CDR1 SQVTM, CDR2 ANQGSEA. The CDR3 runs to 14 residues. Trimming removed 4 bases at V and 5 bases at J, with 14 bases between. The CDR3 DNA follows: TGCAGCGTTGCCACGGGGCAGTCGAATGAAAAACTGTTTTTT. Translating it yields CSVATGQSNEKLFF.

V usage is TRBV19 and J usage is TRBJ1-5; D not resolved. Trimming stripped 4 bases from V and 1 base from J, with 11 bases between. Germline CDR1 LNHDA, CDR2 SQIVND (reference sequence). The CDR3 length is 15 residues. This CDR3 reads CASSRGRPSNQPQHF. CDR3 coding DNA: TGTGCCAGTAGTAGAGGCAGGCCAAGCAATCAGCCCCAGCATTTT.

The gene calls are TRBV27 and TRBJ1-5; no reliable D call. The V end was cut by 6 bases, the J end by 8 bases, with 11 bases between. Germline CDR1 MNHEY, CDR2 SMNVEV (reference sequence). This CDR3 spans 12 amino acids. CDR3 loop: CASSPGREPQHF. CDR3 nucleotide sequence: TGTGCCAGCAGCCCAGGCCGCGAGCCCCAGCATTTT.

The V and J genes are TRBV24-1 and TRBJ2-2, with D unresolved. Trimming removed 4 bases from V and 6 bases from J, with 17 bases in between. The CDR3 loop spans 16 amino acids. Germline V gene lookup returns CDR1 KGHDR and CDR2 SFDVKD. CDR3 protein: CATSDPGRGPPGELFF. CDR3 DNA: TGTGCCACCAGTGACCCTGGACGAGGTCCCCCCGGGGAGCTGTTTTTT.

The V gene is TRBV10-3, the J gene TRBJ1-4; D call uncertain. This CDR3 has 13 amino acids. V was clipped by 11 bases and J by 8 bases, with 18 bases between them. Germline loops: CDR1 ENHRY, CDR2 SYGVKD. The CDR3 coding sequence is TGTGCCGCCGGGAGAGGCGTAGGGGAAAAACTGTTTTTT. Protein: CAAGRGVGEKLFF.

The rearrangement joins TRBV5-1 to TRBJ1-1; the D gene is possibly TRBD1 (5 bases). The V end was cut by 1 base, the J end by 6 bases, with 7 bases between. The CDR3 has 12 amino acids. The germline V gene has CDR1 SGHRS and CDR2 YFSETQ. In nucleotides, the CDR3 is TGCGCCAGCAGCTTGCAGGGCCCTGAAGCTTTCTTT. Translation: CASSLQGPEAFF.

The chain joins TRBV5-4 to TRBJ1-2, with 7 positions matching TRBD1. The CDR3 is 14 residues long. CDR1 SGHNT and CDR2 YYREEE come from the germline V gene (reference sequence). V lost 0 bases to trimming and J lost 7 bases; unmatched junction nucleotides: 6. In DNA form, the CDR3 reads TGTGCCAGCAGCTTGGGCGACAGGGAAGCTGGCTACACCTTC. Amino acid sequence: CASSLGDREAGYTF.

This clone was recorded once. This sequence joins TRBV28 and TRBJ2-1; D uncertain. The germline CDR1 and CDR2 sequences are MDHEN and SYDVKM. The CDR3 is 15 amino acids. Trimming stripped 8 bases from V and 0 bases from J, with 14 bases between. Here the CDR3 DNA reads TGTGCCAGCGGTCGTAGCTTGAGCTCCTACAATGAGCAGTTCTTC. It translates to CASGRSLSSYNEQFF.

This chain uses TRBV27 with TRBJ2-7; the D gene is possibly TRBD2 (6 bases). There are 15 residues in the CDR3. Trimming removed 3 bases at V and 3 bases at J, with 15 bases between. From germline, CDR1 is MNHEY and CDR2 SMNVEV (reference sequence). CDR3 in amino acids: CASSFWGEKGYEQYF. In DNA form, the CDR3 reads TGTGCCAGCAGTTTCTGGGGGGAGAAGGGCTACGAGCAGTACTTC.

This chain uses TRBV7-3 with TRBJ2-5, with D perhaps being TRBD1 or TRBD2 (7 bases each). The CDR3 has 14 residues. Germline V gene data show CDR1 as SGHTA and CDR2 as FQGTGA. Trimming cost V 5 bases and J 5 bases, with 15 bases left between them. DNA of the CDR3: TGTGCCAGCAGCCCCCAGGGGGGGCGGGAGACCCAGTACTTC. As protein: CASSPQGGRETQYF.

Of note for this clone: Different DNA sequences within this sample yield the same CDR3. The chain uses TRBV18 and TRBJ1-5; D not resolved. V lost 0 bases to trimming and J lost 7 bases, with 7 bases between them. CDR3 length: 13 residues. From germline, CDR1 is KGHSH and CDR2 LQKENI. The DNA for the CDR3 is TGTGCCAGCTCACCACCGGAGGGCCAGCCCCAGCATTTT. The encoded protein is CASSPPEGQPQHF.

In DNA form, the CDR3 reads TGTGCCAGCAGCCCGGGACTAATGAACACTGAAGCTTTCTTT. This translates into CASSPGLMNTEAFF. J is TRBJ1-1 and V is TRBV11-1; tentatively, D is TRBD1 (5 bases). Trimming stripped 5 bases from V and 0 bases from J, with 10 bases between. The CDR3 consists of 14 residues. Germline CDR1 reads SGHAT; CDR2 reads FQDESV (reference sequence).

V and J are TRBV5-1 and TRBJ2-2, with 7 bases identical to TRBD1. The trim removed 5 bases at V and 1 base at J, leaving 5 bases unmatched. CDR1 and CDR2 from the germline V gene are SGHRS and YFSETQ. CDR3 length: 15 residues. In DNA form, the CDR3 reads TGCGCCAGCAGTCGGACAGGACAGAACACCGGGGAGCTGTTTTTT. It translates to CASSRTGQNTGELFF.

The DNA for the CDR3 is TGTGCCAGCTCACCCTCACAGAGTGCCTACGAGCAGTACTTC. Its translation: CASSPSQSAYEQYF. The chain combines TRBV18 with TRBJ2-7; D ambiguous. This CDR3 is built from 14 residues. V was cut by 3 bases and J by 2 bases, with 11 bases left in between. Germline V gene lookup returns CDR1 KGHSH and CDR2 LQKENI.